The entry below gives a single T cell receptor beta chain sequence along with its context. Its antigen remains unidentified. This sample was taken from a study of T cell responses to AZD1222 COVID-19 vaccine. TCRdb's copy holds only in-frame clones and misses some; the assay was immunoSEQ multiplex PCR. The profile shows more than 70,000 clones, 85% of them singletons. Study findings and constraints: Along spike, vaccine-associated CD4 TCRs were found throughout, with dominance at 160-218 and 743-854. Clonal diversity was possibly underestimated; the donors were predominantly white British and more often female.

The CDR3 loop spans 14 amino acids. Germline V gene sequence: CDR1 SGDLS, CDR2 YYNGEE. Trimming left V 2 bases short and J 0 bases short, with 6 bases between. The source material was peripheral blood, sampled on day 0 of AZD1222 vaccination. This TCR was sampled from an adult in good health. This chain joins TRBV9 and TRBJ1-5, with D unclear. CDR3 DNA: TGTGCCAGCAGCGTGGGGATTAGCAATCAGCCCCAGCATTTT. It is translated as CASSVGISNQPQHF.